These 13 T cell receptor beta chains were sequenced from one sample in a study of CD8 T cells in ankylosing spondylitis. TCRdb re-analysed the 5' RACE reads in MiXCR, keeping a single row per CDR3 protein. The table lists 85,000 to 100,000 distinct CDR3 sequences, 7.5% to 9% of them singletons. The material sequenced was blood, either unsorted or a sorted T cell fraction (not recorded which). Source of these receptors: a male donor with ankylosing spondylitis or in good health (not recorded which).

This clonotype occurred many times. The gene calls are TRBV5-1 and TRBJ2-2, with TRBD1 as a possible D gene (5 bases). The V end was cut by 1 base, the J end by 0 bases, with 7 bases between. Germline V lookup: CDR1 SGHRS, CDR2 YFSETQ. CDR3 length: 15 amino acids. The CDR3 region is CASSLSGTNTGELFF. Here the CDR3 DNA reads TGCGCCAGCAGCTTGTCAGGGACGAACACCGGGGAGCTGTTTTTT. Variable domain in full (rest from reference TRBV5-1 and TRBJ2-2): KAGVTQTPRYLIKTRGQQVTLSCSPISGHRSVSWYQQTPGQGLQFLFEYFSETQRNKGNFPGRFSGRQFSNSRSEMNVSTLELGDSALYLCASSLSGTNTGELFFGEGSRLTVL.

On this clonotype: Germline and junction disagree at one end, which may indicate a read error. The genes are TRBV12-5 and TRBJ2-3; the D gene could be TRBD1 or TRBD2 (5 bases each). Germline-derived CDR1 and CDR2 are LGHNT and FRNRAP. The CDR3 is 15 residues long. The CDR3 bases are TGTTCTAGTGGTTATGCTTCTTGGGGGACAGATACGCAGTATTTT. Translating gives CSSGYASWGTDTQYF. Variable domain in full (rest from reference TRBV12-5 and TRBJ2-3): DARVTQTPRHKVTEMGQEVTMRCQPILGHNTVFWYRQTMMQGLELLAYFRNRAPLDDSGMPKDRFSAEMPDATLATLKIQPSEPRDSAVYFCSSGYASWGTDTQYFGPGTRLTVL.

A few counts support this clonotype. V is TRBV28 and J is TRBJ1-3; D gene uncertain. V lost 6 bases and J lost 8, with 8 bases in between. The CDR3 loop spans 11 amino acids. CDR1 is MDHEN and CDR2 is SYDVKM in the germline V gene. Written as DNA, the CDR3 is TGTGCCAGCAGGACGAGGGACACCATATATTTT. Its translation is CASRTRDTIYF.

This clonotype was seen a few times. The CDR3 coding sequence is TGTGCCAGCAGCTTAGGGGAACAGACCCGTTATGGCTACACCTTC. It encodes CASSLGEQTRYGYTF. The chain carries TRBV7-2 and TRBJ1-2; D unclear. V was cut by 1 base and J by 5 bases, with 14 bases left in between. The CDR3 length is 15 residues. Per the germline V gene, CDR1 is SGHTA and CDR2 is FQGNSA.

This clonotype was counted ten times or more. The CDR3 DNA reads as TGTGCCAGCAGTTCGACAGGGGACTTGGTTCAGTACTTC. Encoded protein: CASSSTGDLVQYF. The genes are TRBV28 and TRBJ2-7, with 8 bases fitting TRBD1. V gave up 4 bases and J gave up 10 bases; unmatched junction bases: 9. The CDR3 extends over 13 amino acids. The germline CDR1 and CDR2 sequences are MDHEN and SYDVKM.

This clonotype was detected only a few times. The V call is TRBV20-1, the J call TRBJ2-3, with D perhaps given as TRBD1 or TRBD2 (5 bases each). CDR3 length: 15 residues. The ends were cut back, 5 bases at V and 6 bases at J, with 21 bases in the middle. Per germline, CDR1 DFQATT and CDR2 SNEGSKA (reference sequence). CDR3 nucleotides: TGCAGTGCTGCCTCCGGGACCTCGTACGTGGATACGCAGTATTTT. It codes for CSAASGTSYVDTQYF.

This clonotype was observed many times. The rearrangement joins TRBV27 to TRBJ2-4; 9 nucleotides agree with TRBD2. Germline lookup yields CDR1 MNHEY and CDR2 SMNVEV (reference sequence). This CDR3 spans 16 amino acids. Losses at the gene ends were 4 bases for V and 1 base for J; bases not matched to a gene: 5. The chain's CDR3 is CASSSLAGIAKNIQYF. The CDR3 DNA reads TGTGCCAGCAGTTCCCTAGCGGGGATTGCCAAAAACATTCAGTACTTC.

This clonotype was recorded many times. This chain joins TRBV7-9 and TRBJ1-6, with D possibly being TRBD1 (5 bases). V lost 2 bases and J 9 bases, leaving 20 bases between the germline ends. Germline assignment: CDR1 SEHNR and CDR2 FQNEAQ (reference sequence). The CDR3 sequence is 17 residues long. The CDR3 DNA is TGTGCCAGCAGCTTAATCTCAGGGAGAGGGCTTGGTTCACCCCTCCACTTT. This translates into CASSLISGRGLGSPLHF.

The chain joins TRBV12-3 or TRBV12-4 to TRBJ1-2; weak D call: TRBD1 (6 bases). V was shortened by 6 bases and J by 3 bases, with 14 bases between the two germline ends. This CDR3 region has 14 residues. CDR3 sequence: CASRSSGVDYGYTF. In DNA form, the CDR3 reads TGTGCCAGCAGATCCTCAGGGGTTGACTATGGCTACACCTTC.

At least ten counts were recorded for this clonotype. The chain links TRBV24-1 to TRBJ2-7; 8 nucleotides match TRBD1. Germline assignment: CDR1 KGHDR and CDR2 SFDVKD. The ends lost 4 bases at V and 3 bases at J; junction bases unmatched: 1. The CDR3 covers 13 residues. This chain's CDR3 is CATSEDRGYEQYF. In nucleotides, the CDR3 is TGTGCCACCAGTGAAGACAGGGGCTACGAGCAGTACTTC.

This clonotype occurred many times. V and J are TRBV6-5 and TRBJ1-2; perhaps TRBD1 as D (6 bases). Germline V gene sequence: CDR1 MNHEY, CDR2 SVGAGI. V was cut by 0 bases and J by 0 bases, with 11 bases left in between. The CDR3 has 16 residues. CDR3 sequence: CASSYSIGGTNYGYTF. CDR3 in DNA: TGTGCCAGCAGTTACTCGATCGGGGGCACTAACTATGGCTACACCTTC.

The rearrangement joins TRBV6-1 to TRBJ1-5; 9 positions match TRBD1. Germline-derived CDR1 and CDR2 are MNHNS and SASEGT. V shed 5 bases, J shed 5 bases, and the junction held 10 bases outside the gene matches. The CDR3 contains 16 residues. The CDR3 loop reads CASSRLPDRGDQPQHF. The CDR3 DNA is TGTGCCAGCAGTAGGCTTCCGGACAGGGGCGATCAGCCCCAGCATTTT.

This clonotype was counted at least ten times. The rearrangement joins TRBV10-3 to TRBJ2-6, with a possible D match to TRBD1 (6 bases). The CDR3 totals 17 residues. CDR1 and CDR2 (germline): ENHRY, SYGVKD. Trimming pared 5 bases from V and 2 bases from J, leaving 16 bases between. In DNA, the CDR3 is TGTGCCATCAGTCCCAATACAGGGTTTACTGGGGCCAACGTCCTGACTTTC. Encoded protein: CAISPNTGFTGANVLTF.